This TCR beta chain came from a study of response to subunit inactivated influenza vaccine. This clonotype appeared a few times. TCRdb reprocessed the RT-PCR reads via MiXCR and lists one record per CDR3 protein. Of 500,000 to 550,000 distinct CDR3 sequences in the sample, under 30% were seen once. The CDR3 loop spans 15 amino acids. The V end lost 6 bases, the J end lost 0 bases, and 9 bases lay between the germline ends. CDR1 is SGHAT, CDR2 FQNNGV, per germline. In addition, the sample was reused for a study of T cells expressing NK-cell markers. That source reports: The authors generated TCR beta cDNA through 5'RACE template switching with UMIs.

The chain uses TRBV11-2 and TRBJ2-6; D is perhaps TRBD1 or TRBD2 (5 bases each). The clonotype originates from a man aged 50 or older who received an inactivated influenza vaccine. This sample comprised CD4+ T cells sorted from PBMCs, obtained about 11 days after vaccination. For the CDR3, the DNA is TGTGCCAGCAGTGAGGGGTACTCTGGGGCCAACGTCCTGACTTTC. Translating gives CASSEGYSGANVLTF.